The text below deals with one T cell receptor beta chain. The source of the sample is a study of blood T cell repertoires in COVID-19. Looking at the study overall: Whether acute or convalescent, the COVID-19 samples came from the United States, Italy and Spain.

Sequenced by immunoSEQ multiplex PCR; TCRdb stores in-frame clones only, minus some. The repertoire holds roughly 290,000 clones, with approximately 84% as singletons. The germline V gene encodes CDR1 LGHDT and CDR2 YNNKEL (reference sequence). V gave up 6 bases and J gave up 6 bases; unmatched junction bases: 12. This CDR3 contains 15 residues. The chain couples TRBV3-1 (or the pseudogene TRBV3-2) to TRBJ1-1, with 8 bases identical to TRBD1. This clonotype was obtained from a person aged 65 to 85 with COVID-19, enrolled during active disease. The sample taken for sequencing was peripheral blood. CDR3 sequence (DNA): TGTGCCAGCAGACAGACGACAGGGGAGGGGGCTGAAGCTTTCTTT. Translating gives CASRQTTGEGAEAFF.